The rows below give T cell receptor beta chains drawn from one sample of a study of blood T cell repertoires in COVID-19. Method: immunoSEQ multiplex PCR; TCRdb's copy keeps in-frame clones and lacks some. Of 100,000 or so clones in the sample, 69% were seen once. The sample taken for sequencing was peripheral blood. The receptors derive from an elderly man with acute or convalescent COVID-19. Both conserved end residues are part of each CDR3.

CDR3 protein | V gene
CASSGAPGHSNEKLFF | TRBV2
CASSPRTGPEAFF | TRBV11-2
CASSYPDSGMPQHF | TRBV6-2/TRBV6-3
CASSLPGRDEQYF | TRBV28
CATSANRDRGFYNEQFF | TRBV24-1
CASSATGQGNYGYTF | TRBV10-2
CASSSFRGQGGYGYTF | TRBV28
CASSISFGLSYEQYF | TRBV19
CASSLLAGVLSSYNEQFF | TRBV19
CASSPRSYEQYF | TRBV7-8
CASSLGGKKTDTQYF | TRBV11-3
CASSIAGNSYNEQFF | TRBV27
CASSEFSAGANVLTF | TRBV25-1
CASSGEINQPQHF | TRBV6-5
CASSLLQGITEQYF | TRBV28
CASSEEGGWVNEQFF | TRBV7-3
CASSTGAGNTIYF | TRBV18
CAWSYSGRAQDIQYF | TRBV30
CASTGLENIQYF | TRBV12-3/TRBV12-4
CASSFTGIYNSPLHF | TRBV7-2
CASRLAQGAQVYGYTF | TRBV28
CASSASPRDNEQFF | TRBV2
CASSLTGQNTIYF | TRBV19
CASSPPLAGVSDTQYF | TRBV9
CASSLAGTSGFYEQYF | TRBV7-2
CASSFDRGAYEQYF | TRBV5-6
CASSQPTGDEQFF | TRBV4-1
CASSFGRRGTEAFF | TRBV28
CASLRGTRGTEAFF | TRBV2
CASSPTSSGELFF | TRBV7-2
CASSLGLPDTQYF | TRBV28
CASSGGLAGGPTYEQYF | TRBV19
CASSPLAGASYEQYF | TRBV3-1/TRBV3-2
CASSLAGRNTGELFF | TRBV13
CASREDLAAQYF | TRBV5-4
CASTYTLDAYNEQFF | TRBV27
CASSFGTRQGGYTF | TRBV5-6
CASSITGQPYGYTF | TRBV19
CASSLVRNEQFF | TRBV5-5
CASSYGGTYEQYF | TRBV6-5
CASSLQGAFGNTIYF | TRBV5-5
CASSYRSGSDEAFF | TRBV6-5
CASSFGQNSYEQYF | TRBV11-3
CASSPEFKEKLFF | TRBV18
CASSLLQLNSPLHF | TRBV28
CASSLGGRAGNEQFF | TRBV28
CASSLDGQVSGNTIYF | TRBV7-3
CSASRAGGSYNSPLHF | TRBV20-1